These 11 T cell receptor beta chains came from one sample sequenced in a study of blood T cell repertoires in COVID-19. Sequencing used immunoSEQ multiplex PCR; TCRdb keeps in-frame clones, though not all of them. The data show 250,000 to 350,000 clones, around 87% seen once. Input material: peripheral blood. Source of these receptors: a woman aged 45-59 years who had recovered from COVID-19.

A word on this clone: Other DNA sequences in this sample translate to the same CDR3. V is TRBV29-1 and J is TRBJ1-1; TRBD1 matches at 8 bases. The CDR3 is made up of 12 amino acids. Losses at the gene ends were 4 bases for V and 4 bases for J; bases not matched to a gene: 2. Germline CDR1 reads SQVTM; CDR2 reads ANQGSEA. CDR3 coding DNA: TGCAGCGTTGTAACAGGGGGCACTGAAGCTTTCTTT. It yields the protein CSVVTGGTEAFF.

This chain links TRBV23-1 with TRBJ1-1; 7 positions agree with TRBD1. TRBV23-1 is labeled an ORF, and its function is uncertain. V was pared by 7 bases and J by 11 bases, with 4 bases of the junction left unmatched. The CDR3 length is 10 residues. CDR3 nucleotide sequence: TGCGCCAGCATCCCGGGACAGGCTTTCTTT. This codes for CASIPGQAFF.

The genes are TRBV4-3 and TRBJ2-7; TRBD1 aligns across 8 bases. J was trimmed by 3 bases and V by 4 bases; bases with no gene match: 8. The CDR3 is 15 residues long. Germline assignment: CDR1 LGHNA and CDR2 YSLEER. The CDR3 DNA is TGCGCCAGCAGCCTCCATGGGACAGGAAGCTACGAGCAGTACTTC. Its protein is CASSLHGTGSYEQYF.

The chain joins TRBV15 to TRBJ2-2; D is perhaps TRBD2 (6 bases). The germline V and J ends were trimmed by 6 bases and 5 bases, with 16 bases remaining between them. The CDR3 loop spans 15 amino acids. The germline gives CDR1 LNHNV, CDR2 YYDKDF (reference sequence). The chain's CDR3 is CATSWGVRATGELFF. CDR3 DNA: TGTGCCACCAGTTGGGGGGTTCGCGCGACCGGGGAGCTGTTTTTT.

This clone was observed a few times. The J gene is TRBJ1-6, the V gene TRBV19; 8 bases are a match to TRBD1. V dropped 11 bases and J dropped 7; count of bases not matched to a gene: 7. This CDR3 has 13 amino acids. The V gene's germline CDR1 is LNHDA and CDR2 SQIVND (reference sequence). CDR3 in amino acids: CAVGQGLNSPLHF. The CDR3 bases are TGTGCCGTCGGACAGGGATTAAATTCACCCCTCCACTTT.

The chain is built from TRBV3-1 (or the pseudogene TRBV3-2) and TRBJ1-1; possible D gene TRBD1, 6 bases. CDR3 size: 17 residues. Germline lookup yields CDR1 LGHDT and CDR2 YNNKEL (reference sequence). V was clipped by 3 bases and J by 3 bases, with 20 bases between them. The CDR3, as DNA: TGTGCCAGCAGCCACAGCAGGGGAATGGGGTCGGACACTGAAGCTTTCTTT. Amino acid sequence: CASSHSRGMGSDTEAFF.

The gene calls are TRBV19 and TRBJ2-6, with 12 bases matching TRBD2. Germline-derived CDR1 and CDR2 are LNHDA and SQIVND (reference sequence). After removal of 5 bases from V and 2 bases from J, the junction contained 10 bases not matched to a gene. This CDR3 is 19 amino acids long. The DNA for the CDR3 is TGTGCCAGTAGTCCCAAGCCTAGCGGGGGGGCCGCTGGGGCCAACGTCCTGACTTTC. Translating it yields CASSPKPSGGAAGANVLTF. The variable domain in full, with the rest retrieved from reference TRBV19 and TRBJ2-6, is DGGITQSPKYLFRKEGQNVTLSCEQNLNHDAMYWYRQDPGQGLRLIYYSQIVNDFQKGDIAEGYSVSREKKESFPLTVTSAQKNPTAFYLCASSPKPSGGAAGANVLTFGAGSRLTVL.

The genes are TRBV15 and TRBJ2-2; D is undetermined. Germline lookup yields CDR1 LNHNV and CDR2 YYDKDF (reference sequence). The CDR3 spans 16 residues. The ends were cut back, 0 bases at V and 4 bases at J, with 12 bases in the middle. CDR3 sequence: CATSRDVAVATGELFF. CDR3 sequence (DNA): TGTGCCACCAGCAGAGATGTGGCAGTAGCCACCGGGGAGCTGTTTTTT.

The chain joins TRBV7-3 to TRBJ2-3, with TRBD2 matching 9 bases. V shed 4 bases and J 4 bases; nucleotides not matched to a gene: 6. Germline lookup yields CDR1 SGHTA and CDR2 FQGTGA. This CDR3 comprises 15 residues. CDR3 bases: TGTGCCAGCAGCTCCTTCGCGGGAGGGGCAGATACGCAGTATTTT. This codes for CASSSFAGGADTQYF.

The gene calls are TRBV3-1 (or the pseudogene TRBV3-2) and TRBJ1-2, with 7 bases matching TRBD1. This CDR3 has 16 residues. The ends lost 1 base at V and 7 bases at J; junction bases unmatched: 12. Germline assignment: CDR1 LGHDT and CDR2 YNNKEL (reference sequence). The CDR3 protein is CASSQAVGQAGGGYTF. In DNA, the CDR3 is TGTGCCAGCAGCCAAGCTGTCGGACAGGCGGGGGGTGGCTACACCTTC.

The chain is built from TRBV5-6 and TRBJ1-2; 9 bases map to TRBD1. V was pared by 3 bases and J by 5 bases, with 2 bases of the junction left unmatched. The CDR3 length is 13 residues. Germline values: CDR1 SGHDT, CDR2 YYEEEE. The CDR3 bases are TGTGCCAGCAGCTCGGACAGGGGTTATGGCTACACCTTC. Translated, it gives CASSSDRGYGYTF.